Listed here are 12 T cell receptor beta chains from one sample, sequenced in a study of shared clonotypes between healthy human individuals. The method was immunoSEQ multiplex PCR; TCRdb's version includes in-frame clones alone and lacks a portion of them. Here the sample spans over 700,000 clones, over 60% being singletons. The sample comprised memory CD4+ T cells sorted from blood. As for subset: CD45RA-negative fraction. The receptors come from a woman under 40 in good health.

This clone was found a few times. The chain is built from TRBV7-2 and TRBJ1-5, with D unclear. Germline values: CDR1 SGHTA, CDR2 FQGNSA. The CDR3 is 12 residues long. V shed 2 bases and J shed 9 bases, with 8 bases lying between them. The chain's CDR3 is CASSLWNSPQHF. CDR3 nucleotides: TGTGCCAGCAGCTTATGGAATTCGCCCCAGCATTTT.

The rearrangement links TRBV25-1 to TRBJ2-3; D is ambiguous. The CDR3 runs 15 residues. Germline V lookup: CDR1 MGHDK, CDR2 SYGVNS. V was pared by 0 bases and J by 4 bases, with 11 bases between. The CDR3 loop is CASSEYGVRADTQYF. Written as DNA, the CDR3 is TGTGCCAGCAGTGAATACGGCGTACGGGCAGATACGCAGTATTTT.

Notes on this clone: This same CDR3 is encoded by further DNA sequences in the sample. The chain links TRBV5-5 to TRBJ1-2; the D gene is possibly TRBD1 (5 bases). V shed 2 bases and J shed 4 bases, with 9 bases lying between them. This CDR3 comprises 13 residues. Germline assignment: CDR1 SGHKS and CDR2 YYEKEE (reference sequence). The CDR3 coding sequence is TGTGCCAGCAGCTTCGGGGACGGCTATGGCTACACCTTC. Amino acid sequence: CASSFGDGYGYTF.

The table lists this clone with a few counts. The gene calls are TRBV2 and TRBJ2-2; a weak D match, TRBD1 (6 bases). The germline V and J ends were trimmed by 4 bases and 6 bases, with 12 bases remaining between them. The germline V gene has CDR1 SNHLY and CDR2 FYNNEI. This CDR3 spans 14 amino acids. The CDR3 loop reads CASSASGAAGELFF. The CDR3 coding sequence is TGTGCCAGCAGTGCCTCAGGGGCGGCCGGGGAGCTGTTTTTT.

The chain combines TRBV2 with TRBJ2-3, with 9 nucleotides matching TRBD2. Trimming removed 8 bases from V and 2 bases from J; junction bases left unmatched: 5. The CDR3 runs to 14 residues. Germline lookup yields CDR1 SNHLY and CDR2 FYNNEI. The CDR3 DNA follows: TGTGCCAGCGTCCTAGCGGGAAACACAGATACGCAGTATTTT. It codes for CASVLAGNTDTQYF.

The gene calls are TRBV29-1 and TRBJ2-7; D not certain. The ends were cut back, 4 bases at V and 4 bases at J, with 11 bases in the middle. Germline V CDR1 and CDR2: SQVTM, ANQGSEA. This CDR3 has 12 residues. CDR3 sequence reads: CSVGSPPYEQYF. The DNA for the CDR3 is TGCAGCGTTGGTTCCCCACCATACGAGCAGTACTTC.

The rearrangement joins TRBV28 to TRBJ1-5; D might be TRBD1 (6 bases). The germline V gene has CDR1 MDHEN and CDR2 SYDVKM. V lost 3 bases and J 6 bases, leaving 12 bases between the germline ends. The CDR3 has 14 residues. Written as DNA, the CDR3 is TGTGCCAGCAGTTTTAGTAGGGGGACTCAGCCCCAGCATTTT. Translated: CASSFSRGTQPQHF.

The V call is TRBV10-3, the J call TRBJ2-3, with 7 bases lining up with TRBD2. The ends lost 4 bases at V and 2 bases at J; junction bases unmatched: 9. The CDR3 totals 16 residues. CDR1 ENHRY and CDR2 SYGVKD come from the germline V gene. CDR3 loop: CAISGLAATATDTQYF. As DNA, the CDR3 is TGTGCCATCAGTGGACTAGCAGCAACAGCCACAGATACGCAGTATTTT.

The chain links TRBV2 to TRBJ2-1; 8 bases line up with TRBD1. This CDR3 has 13 residues. Germline-derived CDR1 and CDR2 are SNHLY and FYNNEI. V lost 9 bases, J lost 8 bases, and 9 bases stayed unmatched. CDR3 in amino acids: CASPGQGFDEQFF. In nucleotides, the CDR3 is TGTGCCAGTCCCGGACAGGGATTCGATGAGCAGTTCTTC.

The CDR3 bases are TGTGCCAGCAGTTCTGGACTTGACTACAATGAGCAGTTCTTC. Encoded protein: CASSSGLDYNEQFF. The rearrangement links TRBV28 to TRBJ2-1; TRBD2 might be the D (5 bases). Germline V CDR1 and CDR2: MDHEN, SYDVKM. The V and J ends lost 4 bases and 3 bases respectively, with 10 bases between them. The CDR3 has 14 amino acids.

Only a few counts were recorded for this clone. The J gene is TRBJ1-2, the V gene TRBV28; 7 bases align to TRBD1. This CDR3 spans 13 amino acids. The J segment lost 4 bases and the V segment lost 6 bases, leaving 5 bases of the junction unmatched. Germline CDR1 and CDR2: MDHEN and SYDVKM. CDR3 DNA: TGTGCCAGCAGCTCGGGACAGACCTATGGCTACACCTTC. Protein sequence: CASSSGQTYGYTF.

The chain uses TRBV10-3 and TRBJ2-1; D not resolved. V lost 0 bases and J 8 bases, leaving 11 bases between the germline ends. Germline V gene data show CDR1 as ENHRY and CDR2 as SYGVKD. The CDR3 contains 14 residues. The DNA of the CDR3 is TGTGCCATCAGTGAGTCAAGTAACTGGCATGAGCAGTTCTTC. Encoded protein: CAISESSNWHEQFF.